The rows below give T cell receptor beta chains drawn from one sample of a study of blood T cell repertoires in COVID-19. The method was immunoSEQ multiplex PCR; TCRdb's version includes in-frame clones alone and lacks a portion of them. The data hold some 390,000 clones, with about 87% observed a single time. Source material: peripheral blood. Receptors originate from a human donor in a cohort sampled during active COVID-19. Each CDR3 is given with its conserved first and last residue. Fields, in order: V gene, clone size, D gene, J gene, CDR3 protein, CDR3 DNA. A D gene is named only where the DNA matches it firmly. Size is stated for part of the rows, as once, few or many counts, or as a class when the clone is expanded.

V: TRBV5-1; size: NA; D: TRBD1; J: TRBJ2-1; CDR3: CASRGQDIYNEQFF; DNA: TGCGCCAGCAGGGGACAGGACATCTACAATGAGCAGTTCTTC
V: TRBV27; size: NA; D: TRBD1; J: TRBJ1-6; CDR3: CASSWDRRHNSPLHF; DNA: TGTGCCAGCAGTTGGGACAGACGACATAATTCACCCCTCCACTTT
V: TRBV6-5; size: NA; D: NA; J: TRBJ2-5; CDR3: CASSSRSPGQETQYF; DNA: TGTGCCAGCAGTAGCCGCAGCCCGGGACAAGAGACCCAGTACTTC
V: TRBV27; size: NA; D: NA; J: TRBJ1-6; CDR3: CASSWSSYNSPLHF; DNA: TGTGCCAGCAGTTGGAGCTCCTATAATTCACCCCTCCACTTT
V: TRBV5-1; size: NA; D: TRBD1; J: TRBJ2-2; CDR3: CASSLPTGDTGELFF; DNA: TGCGCCAGCAGCCTTCCGACAGGGGACACCGGGGAGCTGTTTTTT
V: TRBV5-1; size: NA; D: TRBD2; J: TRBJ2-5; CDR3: CASSLGLAGLETQYF; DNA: TGCGCCAGCAGCCTTGGACTAGCGGGTCTCGAGACCCAGTACTTC
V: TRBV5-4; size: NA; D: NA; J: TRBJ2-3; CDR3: CASSLGGSTDTQYF; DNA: TGTGCCAGCAGCTTGGGAGGTAGCACAGATACGCAGTATTTT
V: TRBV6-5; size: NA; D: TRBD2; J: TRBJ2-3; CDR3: CASSYGGGLDTQYF; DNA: TGTGCCAGCAGTTACGGGGGGGGATTAGATACGCAGTATTTT
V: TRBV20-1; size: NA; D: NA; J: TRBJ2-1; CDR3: CSASLLGGPRIDNEQFF; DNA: TGCAGTGCTAGTCTTCTCGGGGGTCCGCGAATAGACAATGAGCAGTTCTTC
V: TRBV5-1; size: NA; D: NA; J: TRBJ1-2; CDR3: CASSLLPGTNYGYTF; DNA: TGCGCCAGCAGCTTGCTTCCGGGGACTAACTATGGCTACACCTTC
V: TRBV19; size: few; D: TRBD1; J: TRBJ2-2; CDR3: CASEEGGADTGELFF; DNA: TGTGCCAGTGAGGAAGGGGGCGCGGACACCGGGGAGCTGTTTTTT
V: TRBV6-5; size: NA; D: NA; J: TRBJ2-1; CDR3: CASGSVANEQFF; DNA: TGTGCCAGCGGCTCCGTGGCCAATGAGCAGTTCTTC
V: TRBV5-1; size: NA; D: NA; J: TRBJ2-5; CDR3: CASSLASSSSGTQYF; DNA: TGCGCCAGCAGCTTGGCCTCGTCTAGTTCGGGGACCCAGTACTTC
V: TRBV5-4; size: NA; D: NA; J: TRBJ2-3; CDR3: CASSSRWGPSTDTQYF; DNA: TGTGCCAGCAGTTCTCGGTGGGGGCCAAGCACAGATACGCAGTATTTT
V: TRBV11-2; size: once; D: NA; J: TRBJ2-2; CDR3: CASSLIGSGELFF; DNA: TGTGCCAGCAGCTTAATCGGTTCCGGGGAGCTGTTTTTT
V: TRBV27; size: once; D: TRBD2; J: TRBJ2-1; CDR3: CASSLSLSLGLAGEQFF; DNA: TGTGCCAGCAGTTTATCGCTCTCCCTGGGGCTAGCGGGTGAGCAGTTCTTC
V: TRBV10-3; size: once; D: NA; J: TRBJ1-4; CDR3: CATREGPGNEKLFF; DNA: TGTGCCACCCGGGAGGGGCCAGGGAATGAAAAACTGTTTTTT
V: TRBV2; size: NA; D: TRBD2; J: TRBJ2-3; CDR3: CASRRTRADTQYF; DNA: TGTGCCAGCAGGAGGACTAGGGCAGATACGCAGTATTTT
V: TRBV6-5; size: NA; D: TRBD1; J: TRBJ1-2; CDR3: CASSQQGAHYGYTF; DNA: TGTGCCAGCAGTCAACAGGGGGCCCACTATGGCTACACCTTC
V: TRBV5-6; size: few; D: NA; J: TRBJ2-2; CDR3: CASSPAGGSTTGELFF; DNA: TGTGCCAGCAGCCCCGCCGGAGGGTCCACCACCGGGGAGCTGTTTTTT
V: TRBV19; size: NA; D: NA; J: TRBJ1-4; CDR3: CASSEPVDEKLFF; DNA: TGTGCCAGTAGCGAACCGGTGGATGAAAAACTGTTTTTT
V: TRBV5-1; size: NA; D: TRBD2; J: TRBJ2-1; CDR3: CASRPTSGSFNEQFF; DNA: TGCGCCAGCAGACCTACTAGCGGGAGTTTCAATGAGCAGTTCTTC
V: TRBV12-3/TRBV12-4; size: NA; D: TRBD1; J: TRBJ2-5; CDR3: CASRLQGAETQYF; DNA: TGTGCCAGCAGGTTACAGGGGGCTGAGACCCAGTACTTC
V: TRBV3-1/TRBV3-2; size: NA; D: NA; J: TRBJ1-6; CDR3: CASSQGGHNSPLHF; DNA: TGTGCCAGCAGCCAAGGGGGGCATAATTCACCCCTCCACTTT
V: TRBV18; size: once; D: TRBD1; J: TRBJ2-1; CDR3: CASSSRDRAYNEQFF; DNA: TGTGCCAGCTCATCCCGGGACAGGGCCTACAATGAGCAGTTCTTC
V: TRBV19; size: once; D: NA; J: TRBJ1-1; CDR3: CASSIGMGGTEAFF; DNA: TGTGCCAGTAGTATAGGGATGGGGGGCACTGAAGCTTTCTTT
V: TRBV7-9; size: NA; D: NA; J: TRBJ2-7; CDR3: CASSSGVGSYEQYF; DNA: TGTGCCAGCAGCTCGGGGGTAGGGAGCTACGAGCAGTACTTC
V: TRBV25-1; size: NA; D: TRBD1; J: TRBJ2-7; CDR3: CASSPPGTVYEQYF; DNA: TGTGCCAGCAGTCCACCCGGGACAGTATACGAGCAGTACTTC
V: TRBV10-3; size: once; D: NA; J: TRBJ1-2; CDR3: CAISGAQASPTTNYGYTF; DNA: TGTGCCATCAGTGGGGCCCAGGCCTCCCCTACAACTAACTATGGCTACACCTTC
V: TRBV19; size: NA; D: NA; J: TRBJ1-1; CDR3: CASSIRARGSFTEAFF; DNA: NA
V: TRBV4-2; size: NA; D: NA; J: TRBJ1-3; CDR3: CASSQATFKGFSGNTIYF; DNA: TGTGCCAGCAGCCAAGCAACTTTTAAGGGGTTCTCTGGAAACACCATATATTTT
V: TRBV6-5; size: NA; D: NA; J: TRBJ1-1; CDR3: CASSYSRNTEAFF; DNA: TGTGCCAGCAGTTACTCGAGGAACACTGAAGCTTTCTTT
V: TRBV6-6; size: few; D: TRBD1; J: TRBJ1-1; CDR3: CASSYRDSSFF; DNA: TGTGCCAGCAGTTACCGGGACAGCTCTTTCTTT
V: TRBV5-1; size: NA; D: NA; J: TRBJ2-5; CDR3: CASSRDREETQYF; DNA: TGCGCCAGCAGCCGAGACAGAGAAGAGACCCAGTACTTC
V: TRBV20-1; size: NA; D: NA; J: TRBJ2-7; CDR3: CSASGRYEQYF; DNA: TGCAGTGCTAGCGGGAGATACGAGCAGTACTTC
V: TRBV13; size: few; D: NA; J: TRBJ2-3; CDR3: CASSSSGFPDTQYF; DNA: TGTGCCAGCAGTTCCAGCGGGTTTCCAGATACGCAGTATTTT
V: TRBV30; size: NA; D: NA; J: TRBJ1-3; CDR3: CAWSTQGFDTIYF; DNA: TGTGCCTGGAGTACCCAGGGTTTTGACACCATATATTTT
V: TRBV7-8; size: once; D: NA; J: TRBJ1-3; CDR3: CASSLGGNWGDTIYF; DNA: TGTGCCAGCAGCTTGGGGGGAAACTGGGGAGACACCATATATTTT
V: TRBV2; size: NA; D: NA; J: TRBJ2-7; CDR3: CASRETARSEQYF; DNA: TGTGCCAGCAGGGAGACAGCCCGTTCGGAGCAGTACTTC
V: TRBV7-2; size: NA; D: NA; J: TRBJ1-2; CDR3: CASSPRSRNYGYTF; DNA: TGTGCCAGCAGCCCGCGCTCACGAAACTATGGCTACACCTTC
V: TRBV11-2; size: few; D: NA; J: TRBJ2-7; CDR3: CASSPGWAEQYF; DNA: TGTGCCAGCAGCCCAGGGTGGGCAGAGCAGTACTTC
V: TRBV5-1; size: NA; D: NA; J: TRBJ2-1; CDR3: CASSLRGYNEQFF; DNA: TGCGCCAGCAGCTTAAGAGGGTACAATGAGCAGTTCTTC
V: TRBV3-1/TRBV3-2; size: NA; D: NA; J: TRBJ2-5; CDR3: CASSQVPGRETQYF; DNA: TGTGCCAGCAGCCAAGTCCCAGGGCGGGAGACCCAGTACTTC
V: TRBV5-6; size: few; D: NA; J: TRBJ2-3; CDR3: CASSLLRESTDTQYF; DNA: TGTGCCAGCAGCTTGCTTAGAGAGAGCACAGATACGCAGTATTTT
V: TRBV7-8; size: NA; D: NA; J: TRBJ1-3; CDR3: CASSFLWGGNSGNTIYF; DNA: TGTGCCAGCAGCTTCCTTTGGGGGGGAAATTCCGGAAACACCATATATTTT
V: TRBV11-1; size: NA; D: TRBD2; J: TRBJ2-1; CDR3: CASSLAGGWVDEQFF; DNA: TGTGCCAGCAGCTTAGCCGGGGGGTGGGTCGATGAGCAGTTCTTC
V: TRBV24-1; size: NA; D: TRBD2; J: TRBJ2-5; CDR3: CATSDYRGSQETQYF; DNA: TGTGCCACCAGTGATTATCGCGGGAGCCAAGAGACCCAGTACTTC
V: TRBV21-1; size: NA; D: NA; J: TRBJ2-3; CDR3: CASSNETGSTDTQYF; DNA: TGTGCCAGCAGCAATGAGACAGGGAGCACAGATACGCAGTATTTT
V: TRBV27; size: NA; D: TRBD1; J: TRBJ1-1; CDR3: CASSSRDRGHTNTEAFF; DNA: TGTGCCAGCAGTTCGAGGGACAGGGGACATACCAACACTGAAGCTTTCTTT
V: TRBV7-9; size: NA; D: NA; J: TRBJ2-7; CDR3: CASSHRTERYEQYF; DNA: TGTGCCAGCAGCCACCGGACAGAGAGGTACGAGCAGTACTTC